A selection of T cell receptor beta chains follows, all from one sample in a study of T cells in localized non-small cell lung cancer. Only in-frame clones appear in the TCRdb table, and some are missing; sequencing was by immunoSEQ multiplex PCR. The sample carries about 64,000 clones, about four fifths recorded once. Sample: PBMCs, taken before any cancer treatment. All receptors derive from a man between 35 and 75 years old with stage II lung adenocarcinoma. Both conserved end residues are part of each CDR3. D genes are given only for firm matches. Part of the rows lack a size; the others show once, few, many or a class for expanded clones.

v_call: TRBV5-4
j_call: TRBJ2-1
d_call: -
clone_size: -
cdr3_aa: CASSSTSSSYNEQFF

v_call: TRBV2
j_call: TRBJ2-3
d_call: -
clone_size: -
cdr3_aa: CASSSRQYTQYF

v_call: TRBV7-2
j_call: TRBJ2-1
d_call: -
clone_size: -
cdr3_aa: CASSLGLTFYNEQFF

v_call: TRBV11-2
j_call: TRBJ2-1
d_call: TRBD2
clone_size: -
cdr3_aa: CASSLGALAGGYNEQFF

v_call: TRBV18
j_call: TRBJ1-4
d_call: -
clone_size: -
cdr3_aa: CASSPQGEKLFF

v_call: TRBV11-2
j_call: TRBJ2-7
d_call: TRBD1
clone_size: -
cdr3_aa: CASSFYLSGTGNEQYF

v_call: TRBV6-1
j_call: TRBJ2-7
d_call: -
clone_size: -
cdr3_aa: CASSEEGGPYEQYF

v_call: TRBV7-9
j_call: TRBJ2-7
d_call: -
clone_size: -
cdr3_aa: CASHGHSYEQYF

v_call: TRBV19
j_call: TRBJ1-1
d_call: -
clone_size: -
cdr3_aa: CASSIGIRRTSTEAFF

v_call: TRBV7-2
j_call: TRBJ1-4
d_call: -
clone_size: -
cdr3_aa: CASSFLGEKLFF

v_call: TRBV7-2
j_call: TRBJ1-5
d_call: -
clone_size: few
cdr3_aa: CASSQERQLYQPQHF

v_call: TRBV14
j_call: TRBJ1-5
d_call: TRBD1
clone_size: few
cdr3_aa: CASSPDRNQPQHF

v_call: TRBV19
j_call: TRBJ2-1
d_call: TRBD2
clone_size: -
cdr3_aa: CASTHSGTSGNEQFF

v_call: TRBV29-1
j_call: TRBJ2-1
d_call: TRBD2
clone_size: -
cdr3_aa: CSRGGRDSNEQFF

v_call: TRBV5-5
j_call: TRBJ1-4
d_call: -
clone_size: -
cdr3_aa: CASSSRAGGLNEKLFF

v_call: TRBV5-6
j_call: TRBJ1-2
d_call: -
clone_size: -
cdr3_aa: CASSLGRSYYGYTF

v_call: TRBV28
j_call: TRBJ1-1
d_call: -
clone_size: -
cdr3_aa: CASSSVGATEGAEAFF

v_call: TRBV6-1
j_call: TRBJ2-7
d_call: TRBD1
clone_size: -
cdr3_aa: CASSEAHHTGTGGYEQYF

v_call: TRBV19
j_call: TRBJ1-5
d_call: -
clone_size: -
cdr3_aa: CASSTRDFNQPQHF

v_call: TRBV4-1
j_call: TRBJ2-1
d_call: -
clone_size: -
cdr3_aa: CASSRLDKNEQFF

v_call: TRBV4-3
j_call: TRBJ1-1
d_call: -
clone_size: -
cdr3_aa: CASSQDYAYISNTEAFF

v_call: TRBV29-1
j_call: TRBJ2-3
d_call: -
clone_size: -
cdr3_aa: CSVQQGDTQYF

v_call: TRBV7-3
j_call: TRBJ2-7
d_call: -
clone_size: -
cdr3_aa: CASSSAGPQNEQYF